This TCR beta chain was observed in a study of graft-versus-host responses after intestinal transplantation. The overall study: Multivisceral, liver-intestinal, or isolated intestinal transplants were received by the recipients. The study gave all recipients anti-thymocyte globulin induction, then tacrolimus and steroids for about 3 years. Study observations and caveats: Some GvH clones were seen earlier in gut or blood, suggesting intestinal origin.

CDR3 size: 13 residues. Germline loops: CDR1 SGHRS, CDR2 YFSETQ. V lost 0 bases, J lost 2 bases, and 6 bases lay in between. Intraepithelial and lamina propria lymphocytes were released after the graft tissue was processed. Here immunoSEQ multiplex PCR was the method, and the copy in TCRdb shows in-frame clones only, minus some. The table records about 2,200 clones, less than 85% of them present only once. This clone was counted between two and nine times. The antigen remains undetermined. This sequence joins TRBV5-1 and TRBJ2-7, with a weak D call TRBD1 (5 bases). The starting material was ileum tissue, obtained 18 days after transplant. The TCR comes from a human patient who received an intestinal transplant, so some T cells may come from the graft donor. CDR3 DNA sequence: TGCGCCAGCAGCTTGGGCAGGGCCTACGAGCAGTACTTC. Translated: CASSLGRAYEQYF.